Listed below are T cell receptor beta chains from one sample, sequenced in a study of long-term antiretroviral therapy in people with HIV. TCRdb's table, derived via immunoSEQ multiplex PCR, lists solely in-frame clones and lacks some. The table shows 30,000 to 35,000 clones, with approximately 83% occurring only once. Sample: unsorted PBMCs, taken 0.4 years before starting antiretroviral therapy. Source of these receptors: a man younger than 35 with HIV. Each CDR3 is given with its conserved first and last residue. The D gene is left open where the match is weak. Clone size is shown for a subset of rows, as once, few, many or a class of expanded clone.

clone_size	d_call	v_call	j_call	cdr3_aa	cdr3_nt
.	.	TRBV5-1	TRBJ2-3	CASSQDMVGTDTQYF	TGCGCCAGCAGCCAAGACATGGTAGGGACAGATACGCAGTATTTT
.	.	TRBV4-1	TRBJ2-5	CASSQDRAREQYF	TGCGCCAGCAGCCAGGACAGGGCGCGGGAGCAGTACTTC
.	TRBD2	TRBV4-2	TRBJ2-7	CASSQDAGRVYEQYF	TGTGCCAGCAGCCAAGATGCCGGGAGGGTCTACGAGCAGTACTTC
.	.	TRBV19	TRBJ2-7	CASSAKTYYEQYF	TGTGCCAGTAGTGCTAAAACTTACTACGAGCAGTACTTC
few	TRBD1	TRBV29-1	TRBJ1-2	CSAGQNYGYTF	TGCAGCGCGGGACAGAACTATGGCTACACCTTC
.	.	TRBV19	TRBJ2-7	CASTKTYGGYEQYF	TGTGCCAGTACCAAAACCTACGGCGGGTACGAGCAGTACTTC
.	.	TRBV6-1	TRBJ2-7	CASRVEGNSYEQYF	TGTGCCAGCAGGGTAGAAGGTAACTCCTACGAGCAGTACTTC
.	.	TRBV10-3	TRBJ2-7	CAISTDSYEQYF	TGTGCCATCAGTACCGACAGCTACGAGCAGTACTTC
.	.	TRBV20-1	TRBJ2-5	CSARSWETQYF	TGCAGTGCTAGATCTTGGGAGACCCAGTACTTC
.	.	TRBV16	TRBJ2-2	CASSQGSTGELFF	TGTGCCAGCAGCCAGGGGTCCACCGGGGAGCTGTTTTTT
.	TRBD1	TRBV5-6	TRBJ1-5	CASSLTFHRGGRRDQPQHF	TGTGCCAGCAGCTTGACGTTTCACAGGGGAGGTCGCCGCGATCAGCCCCAGCATTTT
.	.	TRBV30	TRBJ2-5	CAWSVIGTQYF	TGTGCCTGGAGTGTAATTGGGACCCAGTACTTC
.	TRBD2	TRBV19	TRBJ2-1	CASRPRSGGIEQFF	TGTGCCAGCCGCCCACGTAGCGGGGGGATTGAGCAGTTCTTC
.	.	TRBV4-2	TRBJ1-1	CASSHLGGTEAFF	TGTGCCAGCAGCCACTTAGGGGGTACTGAAGCTTTCTTT
.	.	TRBV5-1	TRBJ2-5	CASSPTGSLQETQYF	TGCGCCAGCAGCCCGACCGGCTCTCTCCAAGAGACCCAGTACTTC
.	.	TRBV7-2	TRBJ1-1	CASSLGYGDREAFF	TGTGCCAGCAGCTTAGGGTACGGAGACAGGGAAGCTTTCTTT
.	.	TRBV4-2	TRBJ2-7	CASSPTSMDEQYF	TGTGCCAGCAGCCCGACGAGCATGGACGAGCAGTACTTC
once	TRBD2	TRBV6-6	TRBJ2-5	CATTGTTGSAQYF	TGTGCCACCACCGGGACTACCGGTTCGGCCCAGTACTTC
once	TRBD1	TRBV30	TRBJ1-2	CAWSIRGDRDGYTF	TGTGCCTGGAGTATAAGGGGGGACAGGGACGGCTACACCTTC
.	.	TRBV6-5	TRBJ1-1	CASSYTVGGTEAFF	TGTGCCAGCAGTTATACCGTAGGGGGCACTGAAGCTTTCTTT
few	.	TRBV19	TRBJ1-5	CASSIDGQPQHF	TGTGCCAGTAGTATAGACGGTCAGCCCCAGCATTTT
.	.	TRBV7-9	TRBJ2-7	CASSPGLGLVDEQYF	TGTGCCAGCAGCCCCGGTCTGGGTTTAGTGGACGAGCAGTACTTC
once	.	TRBV19	TRBJ2-5	CASNDGEYQETQYF	TGTGCCAGTAATGATGGGGAGTACCAAGAGACCCAGTACTTC
once	.	TRBV9	TRBJ2-3	CASSVVPGPTDTQYF	TGTGCCAGCAGCGTAGTCCCAGGCCCCACAGATACGCAGTATTTT
.	.	TRBV5-6	TRBJ1-2	CASSLALGRGQGYTF	TGTGCCAGCAGCTTGGCGCTGGGGAGGGGCCAAGGCTACACCTTC
once	.	TRBV19	TRBJ1-5	CASSIGQPNSNQPQHF	TGTGCCAGTAGTATCGGACAGCCAAATAGCAATCAGCCCCAGCATTTT
few	.	TRBV7-9	TRBJ1-1	CARGDLNTEAFF	TGTGCCAGAGGGGATTTGAACACTGAAGCTTTCTTT
.	TRBD1	TRBV27	TRBJ1-4	CASSQGGGGTTTNEKLFF	TGTGCCAGCAGCCAGGGAGGAGGGGGCACAACAACTAATGAAAAACTGTTTTTT
.	.	TRBV6-1	TRBJ2-7	CASSEEGGSSYEQYF	TGTGCCAGCAGTGAAGAAGGGGGAAGCTCCTACGAGCAGTACTTC
few	TRBD1	TRBV5-8	TRBJ2-6	CASSPRGGHISGANVLTF	TGTGCCAGCAGCCCCCGAGGGGGCCACATCTCTGGGGCCAACGTCCTGACTTTC
.	.	TRBV6-1	TRBJ2-3	CASSEPQRPTQYF	TGTGCCAGCAGTGAGCCCCAACGCCCTACGCAGTATTTT
.	.	TRBV6-4	TRBJ1-1	CASRVDGRDTEAFF	TGTGCCAGCAGAGTCGACGGTAGGGACACTGAAGCTTTCTTT
.	TRBD2	TRBV14	TRBJ2-5	CASSPLGLAGYETQYF	TGTGCCAGCAGCCCATTGGGACTAGCGGGATATGAGACCCAGTACTTC
.	.	TRBV6-6	TRBJ1-2	CASSSGNYNGYTF	TGTGCCAGCAGTTCCGGGAACTACAATGGCTACACCTTC
.	.	TRBV6-1	TRBJ1-6	CASSRGGSPLHF	TGTGCCAGCAGTCGGGGTGGTTCACCCCTCCACTTT
.	.	TRBV5-4	TRBJ1-6	CASSSPGVSFNSPLHF	TGTGCCAGCAGCTCACCGGGAGTGAGTTTTAATTCACCCCTCCACTTT
few	TRBD2	TRBV10-3	TRBJ2-2	CAISEVDSGRFLAGELFF	TGTGCCATCAGTGAGGTGGATAGCGGGAGATTTTTGGCCGGGGAGCTGTTTTTT
.	TRBD1	TRBV19	TRBJ1-5	CASRGRGLGQPQHF	TGTGCCAGTAGAGGCAGGGGGCTAGGTCAGCCCCAGCATTTT
.	.	TRBV27	TRBJ2-1	CASSFSAENEQFF	TGTGCCAGCAGTTTTTCGGCGGAGAATGAGCAGTTCTTC
.	TRBD1	TRBV6-1	TRBJ2-5	CASSHRGDRKTQYF	TGTGCCAGCAGTCACCGAGGGGACAGAAAGACCCAGTACTTC
.	TRBD1	TRBV4-1	TRBJ2-1	CASSQEMSEQGAGEQFF	TGCGCCAGCAGCCAAGAAATGTCGGAACAGGGGGCAGGTGAGCAGTTCTTC
.	TRBD2	TRBV15	TRBJ2-1	CATSGGGTSGKNEQFF	TGTGCCACCAGCGGAGGAGGGACTAGCGGGAAAAATGAGCAGTTCTTC
.	.	TRBV27	TRBJ2-7	CASSSRYEQYF	TGTGCCAGCAGTTCCCGTTACGAGCAGTACTTC
.	.	TRBV5-8	TRBJ1-2	CASSLGTDGYTF	TGTGCCAGCAGCTTGGGGACGGATGGCTACACCTTC
.	.	TRBV28	TRBJ1-5	CASMETVSNQPQHF	TGTGCCAGCATGGAGACGGTTAGCAATCAGCCCCAGCATTTT